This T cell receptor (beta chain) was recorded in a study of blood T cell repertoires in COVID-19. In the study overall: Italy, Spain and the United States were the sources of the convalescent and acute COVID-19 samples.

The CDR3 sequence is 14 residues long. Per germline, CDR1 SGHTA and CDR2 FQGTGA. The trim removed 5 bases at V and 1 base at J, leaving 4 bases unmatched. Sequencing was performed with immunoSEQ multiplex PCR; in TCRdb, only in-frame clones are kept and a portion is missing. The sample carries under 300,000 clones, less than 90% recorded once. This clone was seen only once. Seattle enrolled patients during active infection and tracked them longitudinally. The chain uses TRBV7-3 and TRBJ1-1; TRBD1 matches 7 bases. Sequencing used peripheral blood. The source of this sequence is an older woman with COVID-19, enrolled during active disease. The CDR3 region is CASSLGTANTEAFF. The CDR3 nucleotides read TGTGCCAGCAGCCTTGGGACAGCGAACACTGAAGCTTTCTTT. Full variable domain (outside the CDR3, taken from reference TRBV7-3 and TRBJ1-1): GAGVSQTPSNKVTEKGKYVELRCDPISGHTALYWYRQSLGQGPEFLIYFQGTGAADDSGLPNDRFFAVRPEGSVSTLKIQRTERGDSAVYLCASSLGTANTEAFFGQGTRLTVV.